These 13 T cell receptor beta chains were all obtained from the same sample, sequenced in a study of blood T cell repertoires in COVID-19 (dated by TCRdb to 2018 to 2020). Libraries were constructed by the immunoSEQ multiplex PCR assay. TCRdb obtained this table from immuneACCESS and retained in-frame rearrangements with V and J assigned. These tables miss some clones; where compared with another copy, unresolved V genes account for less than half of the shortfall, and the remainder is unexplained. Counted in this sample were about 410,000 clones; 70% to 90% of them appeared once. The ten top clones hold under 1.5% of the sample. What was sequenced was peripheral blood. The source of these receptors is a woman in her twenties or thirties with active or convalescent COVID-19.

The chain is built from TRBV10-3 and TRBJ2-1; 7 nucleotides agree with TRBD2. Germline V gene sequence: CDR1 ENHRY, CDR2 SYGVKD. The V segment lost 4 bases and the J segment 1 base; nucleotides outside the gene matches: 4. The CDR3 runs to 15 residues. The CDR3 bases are TGTGCCATCAGTGCTACGGGGGGATCCTACAATGAGCAGTTCTTC. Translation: CAISATGGSYNEQFF.

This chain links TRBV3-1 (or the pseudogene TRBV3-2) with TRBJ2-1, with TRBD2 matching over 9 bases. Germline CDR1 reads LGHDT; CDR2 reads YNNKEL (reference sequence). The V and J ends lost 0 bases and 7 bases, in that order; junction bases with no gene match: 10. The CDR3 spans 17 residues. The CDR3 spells CASSQDRGGEGLNEQFF. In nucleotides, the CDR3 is TGTGCCAGCAGCCAAGACCGCGGGGGGGAGGGCCTGAATGAGCAGTTCTTC.

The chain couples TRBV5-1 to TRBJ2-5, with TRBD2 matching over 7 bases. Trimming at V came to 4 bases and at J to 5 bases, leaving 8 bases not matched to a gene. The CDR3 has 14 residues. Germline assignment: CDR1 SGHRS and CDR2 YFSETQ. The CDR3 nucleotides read TGCGCCAGCAGCCTGGGCGGGGGTACGGAGACCCAGTACTTC. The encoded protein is CASSLGGGTETQYF. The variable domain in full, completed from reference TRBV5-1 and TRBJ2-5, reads KAGVTQTPRYLIKTRGQQVTLSCSPISGHRSVSWYQQTPGQGLQFLFEYFSETQRNKGNFPGRFSGRQFSNSRSEMNVSTLELGDSALYLCASSLGGGTETQYFGPGTRLLVL.

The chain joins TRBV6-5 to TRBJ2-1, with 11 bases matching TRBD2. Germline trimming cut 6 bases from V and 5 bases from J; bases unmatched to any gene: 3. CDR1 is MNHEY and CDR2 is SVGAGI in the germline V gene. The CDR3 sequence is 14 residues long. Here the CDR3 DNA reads TGTGCCAGCAGACATAGCGGGGGGGACAATGAGCAGTTCTTC. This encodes CASRHSGGDNEQFF.

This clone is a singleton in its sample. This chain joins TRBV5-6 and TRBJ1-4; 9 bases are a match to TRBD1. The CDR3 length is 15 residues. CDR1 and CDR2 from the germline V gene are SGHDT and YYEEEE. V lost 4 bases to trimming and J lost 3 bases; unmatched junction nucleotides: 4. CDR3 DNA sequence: TGTGCCAGCAGCCCACAGGGGGCAGCTAATGAAAAACTGTTTTTT. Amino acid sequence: CASSPQGAANEKLFF.

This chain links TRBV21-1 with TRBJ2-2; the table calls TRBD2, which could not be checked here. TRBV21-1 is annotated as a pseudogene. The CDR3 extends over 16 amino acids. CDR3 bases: TGTGCCAGCAGCGGTGGACTAGCGGCTGGGACCGGGGAGCTGTTTTTT. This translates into CASSGGLAAGTGELFF.

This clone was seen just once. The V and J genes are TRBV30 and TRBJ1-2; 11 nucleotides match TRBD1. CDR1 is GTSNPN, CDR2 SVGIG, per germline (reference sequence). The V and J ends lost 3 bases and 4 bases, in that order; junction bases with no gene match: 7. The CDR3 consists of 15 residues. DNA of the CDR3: TGTGCCTGGAGGCCTACTGGGACAGGGGGCTATGGCTACACCTTC. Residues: CAWRPTGTGGYGYTF.

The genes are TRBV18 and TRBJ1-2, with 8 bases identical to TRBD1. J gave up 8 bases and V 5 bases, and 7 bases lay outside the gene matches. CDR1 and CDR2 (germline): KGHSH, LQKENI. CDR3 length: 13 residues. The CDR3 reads CASSEKQGGGYTF. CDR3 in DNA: TGTGCCAGCTCAGAAAAACAGGGGGGCGGCTACACCTTC.

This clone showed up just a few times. The CDR3 here is CASSLRAGIPGELFF. The CDR3 nucleotides are TGTGCCAGCAGTTTACGAGCGGGAATCCCCGGGGAGCTGTTTTTT. J is TRBJ2-2 and V is TRBV6-2 or TRBV6-3; 7 bases are shared with TRBD2. V was clipped by 4 bases and J by 6 bases; unmatched bases: 8. Germline CDR1 and CDR2: MNHEY and SVGEGT. The CDR3 is made up of 15 amino acids.

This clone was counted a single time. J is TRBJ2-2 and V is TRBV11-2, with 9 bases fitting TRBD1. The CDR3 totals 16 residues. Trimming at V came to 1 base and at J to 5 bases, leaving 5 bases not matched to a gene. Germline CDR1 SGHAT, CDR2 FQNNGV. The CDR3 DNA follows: TGTGCCAGCAGCTTAGCGACAGGGGGTAATACCGGGGAGCTGTTTTTT. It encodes CASSLATGGNTGELFF. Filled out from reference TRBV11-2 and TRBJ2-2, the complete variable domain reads EAGVAQSPRYKIIEKRQSVAFWCNPISGHATLYWYQQILGQGPKLLIQFQNNGVVDDSQLPKDRFSAERLKGVDSTLKIQPAKLEDSAVYLCASSLATGGNTGELFFGEGSRLTVL.

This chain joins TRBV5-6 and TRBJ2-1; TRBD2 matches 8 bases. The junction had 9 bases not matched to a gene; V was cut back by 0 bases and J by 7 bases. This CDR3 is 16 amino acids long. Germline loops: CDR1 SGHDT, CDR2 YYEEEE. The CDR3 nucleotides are TGTGCCAGCAGCTTGGGGACCGGGACTAGATTGAATGAGCAGTTCTTC. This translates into CASSLGTGTRLNEQFF.

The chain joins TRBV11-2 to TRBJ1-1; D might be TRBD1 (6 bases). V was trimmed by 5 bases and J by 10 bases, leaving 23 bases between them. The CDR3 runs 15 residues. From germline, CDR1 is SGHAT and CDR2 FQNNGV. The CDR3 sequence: CASSAQGGGIISAFF. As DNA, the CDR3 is TGTGCCAGCAGCGCACAGGGTGGGGGTATAATTTCAGCTTTCTTT.

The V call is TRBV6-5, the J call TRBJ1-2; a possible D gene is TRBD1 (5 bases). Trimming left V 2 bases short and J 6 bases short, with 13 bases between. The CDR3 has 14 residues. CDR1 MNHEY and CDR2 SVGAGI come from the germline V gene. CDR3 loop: CASSYGGGPDGYTF. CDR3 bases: TGTGCCAGCAGTTACGGGGGAGGACCGGATGGCTACACCTTC.